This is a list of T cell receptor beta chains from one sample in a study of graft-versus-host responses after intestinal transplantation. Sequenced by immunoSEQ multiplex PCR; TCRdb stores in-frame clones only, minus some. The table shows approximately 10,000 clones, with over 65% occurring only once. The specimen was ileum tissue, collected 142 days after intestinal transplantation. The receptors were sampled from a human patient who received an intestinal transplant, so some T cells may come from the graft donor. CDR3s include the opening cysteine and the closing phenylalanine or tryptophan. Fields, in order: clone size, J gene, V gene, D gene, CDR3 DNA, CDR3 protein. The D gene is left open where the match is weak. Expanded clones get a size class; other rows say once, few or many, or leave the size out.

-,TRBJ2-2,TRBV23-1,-,TGCGCCAGCAGTCAATCGCACCCGGGGAACACCGGGGAGCTGTTTTTT,CASSQSHPGNTGELFF
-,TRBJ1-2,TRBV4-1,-,TGCGCCAGCAGCCAAGGCGGGGGGATTGGCTACACCTTC,CASSQGGGIGYTF
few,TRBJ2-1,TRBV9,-,TGTGCCAGCAGCGTAGCCCCGGAGGTGGGGCAGTTCTTC,CASSVAPEVGQFF
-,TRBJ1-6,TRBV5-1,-,TGCGCCAGCAGCTTGCTCCGGACAGTAAATAATTCACCCCTCCACTTT,CASSLLRTVNNSPLHF
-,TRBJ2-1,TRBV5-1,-,TGCGCCAGCAGCTTGGTCGGGTTGCAGTTCTTC,CASSLVGLQFF
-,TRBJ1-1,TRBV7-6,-,TGTGCCAGCAGCTTAGAAGCAGGGGACACTGAAGCTTTCTTT,CASSLEAGDTEAFF
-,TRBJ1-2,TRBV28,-,TGTGCCAGCAGCGACATAAACTATGGCTACACCTTC,CASSDINYGYTF
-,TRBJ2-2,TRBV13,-,TGTGCCAGCAGCCCGATGAGATTACGGGTCTCAGTCGGGGAGCTGTTTTTT,CASSPMRLRVSVGELFF
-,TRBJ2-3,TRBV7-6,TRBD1,TGTGCCAGCAGCTTTCGGACAGGGTCCACAGATACGCAGTATTTT,CASSFRTGSTDTQYF
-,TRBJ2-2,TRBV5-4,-,TGTGCCAGCAGGCCCGCCGGACATCTTAACACCGGGGAGCTGTTTTTT,CASRPAGHLNTGELFF
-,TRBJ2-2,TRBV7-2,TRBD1,TGTGCCAGCAGCCGGAAGGGAGGACAGGGAACGACCGGGGAGCTGTTTTTT,CASSRKGGQGTTGELFF
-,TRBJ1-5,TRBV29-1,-,TGCAGCGTCCGTTATAGCAATCAGCCCCAGCATTTT,CSVRYSNQPQHF
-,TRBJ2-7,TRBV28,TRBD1,TGTGCCAGCAGTTTATTTGCGACAAGGACAGGGCCCTACGAGCAGTACTTC,CASSLFATRTGPYEQYF
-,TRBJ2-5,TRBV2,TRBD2,TGTGCCAGCAGTGATTTGGGACTAGCGGTTAAAGAGACCCAGTACTTC,CASSDLGLAVKETQYF
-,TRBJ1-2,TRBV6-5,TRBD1,TGTGCCAGCACCACGACAGGGGGAGGCTACACCTTC,CASTTTGGGYTF
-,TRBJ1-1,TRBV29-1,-,TGCAGCGCCCCGGGGGGGGGCGAAGCTTTCTTT,CSAPGGGEAFF
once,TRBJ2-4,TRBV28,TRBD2,TGTGCCAGCAGTCCCGGACTAGCATCCATTCAGTACTTC,CASSPGLASIQYF
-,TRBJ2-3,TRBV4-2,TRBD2,TGTGCCAGCAGCCGGACTAGCGGGAGCACAGATACGCAGTATTTT,CASSRTSGSTDTQYF
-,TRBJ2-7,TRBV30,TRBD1,TGTGCCTGGGGGGACAGCGCCTACGAGCAGTACTTC,CAWGDSAYEQYF
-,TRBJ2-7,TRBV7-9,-,TGTGCCAGCAGCTCCCAGGGTTGGGGTTCCTACGAGCAGTACTTC,CASSSQGWGSYEQYF
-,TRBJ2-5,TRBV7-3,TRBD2,TGTGCCAGCAGCTTAGCTAGCGGGGGGCACCACAGACGGTACTTC,CASSLASGGHHRRYF
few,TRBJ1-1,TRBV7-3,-,TGTGCCAGCAGCTTCGGGGGTCAAACTGAAGCTTTCTTT,CASSFGGQTEAFF
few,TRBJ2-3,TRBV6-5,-,TGTGCCACCGGAGGGTCCCCTAGCACAGATACGCAGTATTTT,CATGGSPSTDTQYF